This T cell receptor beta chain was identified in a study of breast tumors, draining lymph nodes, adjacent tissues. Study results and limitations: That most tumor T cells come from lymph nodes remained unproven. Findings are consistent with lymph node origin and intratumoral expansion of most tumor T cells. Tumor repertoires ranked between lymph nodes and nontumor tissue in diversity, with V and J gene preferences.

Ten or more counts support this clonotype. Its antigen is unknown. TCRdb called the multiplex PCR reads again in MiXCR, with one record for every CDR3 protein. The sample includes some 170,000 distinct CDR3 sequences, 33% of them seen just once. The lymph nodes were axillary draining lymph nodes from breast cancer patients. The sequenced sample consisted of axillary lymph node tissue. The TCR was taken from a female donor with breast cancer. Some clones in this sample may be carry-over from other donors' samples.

The CDR3 coding sequence is TGTGCCTGGACCACAGGGACCGCGGATACGCAGTATTTT. This codes for CAWTTGTADTQYF. The chain employs TRBV30 and TRBJ2-3, with D maybe TRBD1 (6 bases). Trimming removed 4 bases from V and 6 bases from J, with 14 bases in between. From germline, CDR1 is GTSNPN and CDR2 SVGIG (reference sequence). The CDR3 is made up of 13 amino acids.